The TCR beta chain under discussion was sequenced for a study of early T cells in non-severe SARS-CoV-2 infection. CDR3 size: 13 residues. V lost 4 bases and J 5 bases, leaving 12 bases between the germline ends. Germline CDR1 and CDR2: SGHKS and YYEKEE (reference sequence). TCRdb re-called the 5' RACE reads with MiXCR, one entry per CDR3 protein. The sample lists some 64,000 distinct CDR3 sequences, roughly 21% occurring once. This TCR was recovered from an adult who was a healthcare worker with PCR-confirmed SARS-CoV-2 infection or an uninfected control (not recorded which). This chain uses TRBV5-5 with TRBJ1-1; weak D call: TRBD1 (6 bases). Sequenced here: whole blood, sampled at baseline. The CDR3, as DNA: TGTGCCAGCAGCCTCACAGGGACAACTGAAGCTTTCTTT. It codes for CASSLTGTTEAFF.